The sequence of this T cell receptor beta chain was determined in a study of blood T cell repertoires in COVID-19. Study background: Sites across the United States, Italy and Spain contributed samples from acute and convalescent COVID-19.

This clone was picked up one time. Clones were read by immunoSEQ multiplex PCR, and TCRdb kept only the in-frame ones, dropping some. This sample has some 150,000 clones, with 85% found just once. Sequenced: peripheral blood. This TCR was recovered from a woman in her 40s with active or convalescent COVID-19.

CDR3 sequence reads: CASSSIQDRHTEAFF. CDR3 sequence (DNA): TGTGCCAGCAGTTCGATTCAAGACAGACACACTGAAGCTTTCTTT. This sequence joins TRBV6-5 and TRBJ1-1, with a possible D match to TRBD1 (5 bases). The CDR3 sequence is 15 residues long. Trimming removed 4 bases at V and 3 bases at J, with 15 bases between. Germline-derived CDR1 and CDR2 are MNHEY and SVGAGI.